The present TCR beta chain was sequenced within a study of cytomegalovirus exposure and HLA in healthy donors. Study results and caveats: As a later analysis showed, several of the most significant clusters appeared to be linked to common viral pathogens. A later analysis reportedly found that, within productive TCRs, an Asian-associated ancestry cluster had fewer N-insertions than the mean observed across the 666 donors.

The CDR3 is made up of 14 amino acids. The V end was cut by 5 bases, the J end by 5 bases, with 15 bases between. CDR1 and CDR2 (germline): MGHRA, YSYEKL. PCR primers comprised 60 Vbeta and 13 Jbeta primers. Here immunoSEQ multiplex PCR was the method, and the copy in TCRdb shows in-frame clones only, minus some. The profile covers 180,000 or so clones, with approximately 72% appearing a single time and about 2.5% taken by the ten largest. With respect to this clone: Its antigen is not identified.

The receptor's source is a human donor in good health. Input material: PBMCs. The chain links TRBV4-1 to TRBJ1-2, with no clear D. The CDR3 spells CASSSPGVWYGYTF. The CDR3 region has the DNA TGCGCCAGCAGCTCCCCCGGAGTTTGGTATGGCTACACCTTC.